The clone carrying this TCR beta chain was observed at least ten times. This specimen comes from a study of T cells in Graves' hyperthyroidism and ophthalmopathy. About the research overall: Peripheral blood was taken when the disease was first diagnosed, before any treatment began.

The investigators amplified TCR beta CDR3 regions from RNA transcripts. The HTBI set primed first-round TCR CDR3 RT-PCR. TCRdb independently ran MiXCR on the multiplex PCR reads; one entry per CDR3 protein. The sample lists a few hundred thousand distinct CDR3 sequences, approximately 21% occurring once. The CDR3 spans 13 residues. Germline CDR1 SNHLY, CDR2 FYNNEI. The trim removed 9 bases at V and 4 bases at J, leaving 4 bases unmatched. The chain links TRBV2 to TRBJ2-3; 10 nucleotides line up with TRBD2. The origin of this receptor is a man aged 25-40 years with Graves' ophthalmopathy. The sequenced sample consisted of blood. CDR3 sequence: CASLLAGPDTQYF. CDR3 nucleotide sequence: TGTGCCAGTTTACTAGCGGGACCAGATACGCAGTATTTT.